This TCR beta chain derives from a study of blood T cells in healthy people across ages (dated by TCRdb to the mid-2010s). Regarding the complete study: In model experiments, roughly one uniquely barcoded TCR beta cDNA molecule per two T cells was captured by template switching. For two donors (one aged 18 to 29 and one aged 80 or older), the study analyzed two additional independent replicas of 1 million unique cDNA reads from the same blood draw. Age-related changes in TCR beta repertoire diversity were measured in the study by deep sequencing normalized with unique cDNA molecular identifiers. The donors were divided into four age groups: young (average roughly 17 years), middle-aged (approximately 42), aged (approximately 62) and long-lived (nearly 85). Donors of different ages were randomly distributed across sequencing lanes to avoid experimental bias.

The library was built by means of 5' RACE. TCRdb names Illumina HiSeq 2500 as the instrument used. The second PCR ran for about 7 to 11 cycles and used a J-beta primer mix along with a sample-barcoded 5' primer. A unique molecular identifier was introduced onto each TCR beta cDNA molecule by a template-switch 5' adaptor carrying 12 random nucleotides. At least 3 million CDR3-containing paired-end reads were obtained from each sample. The Mint cDNA synthesis kit, primed by a TRBC-specific oligonucleotide, was used to synthesize first-strand cDNA from all RNA. After uracil-DNA glycosylase treatment, a first 18-cycle PCR used universal primers M1SS and BC2_uni_R on all cDNA. In the paper's pipeline: For normalization, 1 million high-quality reads, each with a distinct molecular identifier, were randomly selected from each sample. Reads with shared molecular identifiers were discarded instead of being binned into consensus sequences. MiTCR, run with a Q25 quality threshold and the strictest error-elimination algorithm, handled CDR3 identification, clonotype clustering and error correction. A nonparametric unseen species model with Euler transformation was used to estimate a lower bound on total TCR beta diversity. TCRdb itself trimmed the public reads at Q25 with fastp, ran MiXCR and retained productive beta chains. Rows with one shared CDR3 protein collapse into an entry with the most common genes and DNA. TCRdb's processing, not the authors' own work, is the source of the V and J calls. The sample includes around 620,000 distinct CDR3 sequences, with 25% to 30% observed a single time. The leading ten clones occupy less than 20% of the sample.

V loses 5 bases at its end and J loses 5 bases; junction bases beyond the gene matches: 2. The germline V gene encodes CDR1 SGHRS and CDR2 YFSETQ. From its cysteine to its phenylalanine, the CDR3 spans 13 amino acids. The CDR3 DNA has 39 bases and is translated from base 1. The roughly 39 donors, aged about 6 to 95 years, were systemically healthy Caucasian individuals from Russia. Each donor gave approximately 9.4 milliliters of peripheral blood, drawn into EDTA-treated Vacutainer tubes. Ficoll-Paque density-gradient centrifugation was used to isolate PBMCs, with at least 7 million per sample. Total RNA was extracted from PBMCs with Trizol reagent, with at least 6 micrograms obtained per sample. For every donor, an aliquot of PBMCs went through flow cytometry to measure the percentages of naive CD45RAhigh/CD27high T cells. In this sample, this clonotype turned up a few times. Its specific antigen is unknown. Base qualities are not provided; no much larger clone lies one nucleotide away.

Broad study findings and their caveats: Because the CMV infection status of the donors was unknown, age-related changes in expanded clonotypes may potentially have been confounded. As age increased, observed TCR beta diversity per million T cells dropped in a roughly linear way, and a significant reduction was already evident by age around 41. There was a strong correlation between observed TCR beta diversity and the percentage of naive T cells measured by flow cytometry. Estimates of total diversity based on one million sequenced T cells were regarded as lower bounds and as underestimates. The long-lived group showed more naive CD4+ T cells, fewer expanded clones and increased TCR diversity than the aged group, suggesting age selection. Since profiling was done on bulk unsorted PBMCs, naive and antigen-experienced compartments could not be conclusively compared.

The chain employs TRBV5-1 and TRBJ2-2; the junction holds 8 bases that match TRBD1. Sample: blood. The source of this sequence is a woman aged 65 to 85 in good health. The CDR3 region has the sequence CASRQGGTGELFF. The nucleotide sequence reads TGCGCCAGCAGACAGGGGGGAACCGGGGAGCTGTTTTTT. The CDR3 plus the reference TRBV5-1 and TRBJ2-2 genes for the other parts give the full variable domain: KAGVTQTPRYLIKTRGQQVTLSCSPISGHRSVSWYQQTPGQGLQFLFEYFSETQRNKGNFPGRFSGRQFSNSRSEMNVSTLELGDSALYLCASRQGGTGELFFGEGSRLTVL.